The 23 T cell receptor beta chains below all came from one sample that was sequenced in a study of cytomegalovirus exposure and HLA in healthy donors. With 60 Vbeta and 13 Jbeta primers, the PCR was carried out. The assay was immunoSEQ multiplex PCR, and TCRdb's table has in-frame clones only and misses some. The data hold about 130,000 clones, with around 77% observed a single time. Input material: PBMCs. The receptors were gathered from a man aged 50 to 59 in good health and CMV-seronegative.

The CDR3 DNA reads TGTGCCAGCAGCCCCCTAGGGGGAAACACCGGGGAGCTGTTTTTT. This translates into CASSPLGGNTGELFF. The chain has TRBV9 and TRBJ2-2; a possible D gene is TRBD1 (6 bases). The V gene's germline CDR1 is SGDLS and CDR2 YYNGEE. CDR3 length: 15 residues. Trimming left V 4 bases short and J 2 bases short, with 12 bases between.

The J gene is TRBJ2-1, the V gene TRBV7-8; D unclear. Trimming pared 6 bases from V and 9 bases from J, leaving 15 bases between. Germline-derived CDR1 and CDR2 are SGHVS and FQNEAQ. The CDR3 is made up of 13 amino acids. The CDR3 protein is CASRTTPSGEQFF. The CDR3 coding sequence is TGTGCCAGCAGAACGACCCCCTCGGGTGAGCAGTTCTTC.

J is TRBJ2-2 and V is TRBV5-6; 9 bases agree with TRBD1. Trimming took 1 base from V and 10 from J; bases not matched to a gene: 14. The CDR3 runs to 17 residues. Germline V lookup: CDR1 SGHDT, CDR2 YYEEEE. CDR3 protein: CASSLTGGTTLGTELFF. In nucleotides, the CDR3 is TGTGCCAGCAGCTTGACAGGGGGCACCACACTTGGTACGGAGCTGTTTTTT. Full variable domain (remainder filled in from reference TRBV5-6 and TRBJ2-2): DAGVTQSPTHLIKTRGQQVTLRCSPKSGHDTVSWYQQALGQGPQFIFQYYEEEERQRGNFPDRFSGHQFPNYSSELNVNALLLGDSALYLCASSLTGGTTLGTELFFGEGSRLTVL.

CDR3 sequence (DNA): TGTGCCAGCAGCCCCCCTAGCGGGAGCTCCTACAATGAGCAGTTCTTC. Translation: CASSPPSGSSYNEQFF. V is TRBV5-4 and J is TRBJ2-1, with 10 bases identical to TRBD2. Germline V gives CDR1 SGHNT, CDR2 YYREEE (reference sequence). V lost 4 bases to trimming and J lost 0 bases; unmatched junction nucleotides: 4. The CDR3 runs to 16 residues.

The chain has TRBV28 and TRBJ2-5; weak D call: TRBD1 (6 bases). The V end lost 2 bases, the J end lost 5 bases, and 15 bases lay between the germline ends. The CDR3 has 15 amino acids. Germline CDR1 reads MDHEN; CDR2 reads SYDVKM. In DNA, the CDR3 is TGTGCCAGCAGTTTAAATAAGGCAGGGGCCGAGACCCAGTACTTC. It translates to CASSLNKAGAETQYF.

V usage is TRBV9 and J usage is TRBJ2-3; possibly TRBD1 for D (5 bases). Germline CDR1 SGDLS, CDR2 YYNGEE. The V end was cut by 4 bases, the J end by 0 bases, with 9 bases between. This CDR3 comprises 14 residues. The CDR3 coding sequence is TGTGCCAGCAGCCCGGACATTAGCACAGATACGCAGTATTTT. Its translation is CASSPDISTDTQYF.

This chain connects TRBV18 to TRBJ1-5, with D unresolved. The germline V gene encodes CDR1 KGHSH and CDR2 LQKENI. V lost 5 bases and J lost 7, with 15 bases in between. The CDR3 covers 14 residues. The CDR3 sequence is CASSAGSERQPQHF. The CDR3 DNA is TGTGCCAGCTCAGCCGGGTCCGAACGGCAGCCCCAGCATTTT.

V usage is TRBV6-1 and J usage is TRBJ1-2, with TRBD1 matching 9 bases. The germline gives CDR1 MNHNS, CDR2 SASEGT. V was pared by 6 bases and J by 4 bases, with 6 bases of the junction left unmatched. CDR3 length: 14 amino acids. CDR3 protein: CASRADRGIYGYTF. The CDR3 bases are TGTGCCAGCAGGGCGGACAGGGGTATCTATGGCTACACCTTC.

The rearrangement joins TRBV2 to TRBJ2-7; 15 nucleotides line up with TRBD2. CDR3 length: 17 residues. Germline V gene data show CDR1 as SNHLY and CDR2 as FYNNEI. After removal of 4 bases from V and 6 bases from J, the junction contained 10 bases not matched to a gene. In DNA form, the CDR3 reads TGTGCCAGCAGTGGAGGACTAGCGGGAGGGCCTCTCGGCGAGCAGTACTTC. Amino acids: CASSGGLAGGPLGEQYF.

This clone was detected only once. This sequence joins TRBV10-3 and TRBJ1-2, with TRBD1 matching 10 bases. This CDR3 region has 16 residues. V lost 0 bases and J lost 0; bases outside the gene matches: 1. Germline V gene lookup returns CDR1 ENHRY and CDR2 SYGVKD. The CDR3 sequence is CAISESGTGANYGYTF. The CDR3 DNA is TGTGCCATCAGTGAGTCAGGGACAGGGGCTAACTATGGCTACACCTTC.

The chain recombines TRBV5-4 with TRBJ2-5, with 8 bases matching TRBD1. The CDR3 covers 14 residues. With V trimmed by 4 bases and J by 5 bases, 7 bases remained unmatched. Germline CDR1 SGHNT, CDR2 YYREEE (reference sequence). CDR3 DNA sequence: TGTGCCAGCAGCGAGGGACAGGTTCGGGAGACCCAGTACTTC. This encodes CASSEGQVRETQYF.

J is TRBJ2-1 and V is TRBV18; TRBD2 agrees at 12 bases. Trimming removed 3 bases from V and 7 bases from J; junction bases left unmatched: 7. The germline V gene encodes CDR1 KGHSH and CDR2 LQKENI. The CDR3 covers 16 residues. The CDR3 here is CASSPTGLAGVNEQFF. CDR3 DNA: TGTGCCAGCTCACCCACGGGACTAGCGGGTGTTAATGAGCAGTTCTTC.

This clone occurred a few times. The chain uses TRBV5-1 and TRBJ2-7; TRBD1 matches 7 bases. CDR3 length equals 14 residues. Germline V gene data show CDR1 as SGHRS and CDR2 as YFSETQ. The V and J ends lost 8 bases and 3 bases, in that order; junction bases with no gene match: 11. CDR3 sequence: CASGYSTGLYEQYF. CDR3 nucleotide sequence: TGCGCCAGTGGCTATTCGACAGGGCTCTACGAGCAGTACTTC. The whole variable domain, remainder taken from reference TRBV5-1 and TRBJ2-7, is KAGVTQTPRYLIKTRGQQVTLSCSPISGHRSVSWYQQTPGQGLQFLFEYFSETQRNKGNFPGRFSGRQFSNSRSEMNVSTLELGDSALYLCASGYSTGLYEQYFGPGTRLTVT.

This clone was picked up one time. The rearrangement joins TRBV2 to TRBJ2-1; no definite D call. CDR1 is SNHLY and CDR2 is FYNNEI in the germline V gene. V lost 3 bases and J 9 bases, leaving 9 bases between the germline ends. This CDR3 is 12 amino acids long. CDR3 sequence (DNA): TGTGCCAGCAGTGACGACTCGGGTGAGCAGTTCTTC. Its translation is CASSDDSGEQFF.

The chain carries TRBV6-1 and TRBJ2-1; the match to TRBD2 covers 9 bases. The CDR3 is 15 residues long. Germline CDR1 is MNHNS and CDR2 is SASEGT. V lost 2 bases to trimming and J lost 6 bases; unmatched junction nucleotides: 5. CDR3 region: CASSEIAGVPNEQFF. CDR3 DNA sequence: TGTGCCAGCAGTGAAATAGCGGGAGTTCCCAATGAGCAGTTCTTC.

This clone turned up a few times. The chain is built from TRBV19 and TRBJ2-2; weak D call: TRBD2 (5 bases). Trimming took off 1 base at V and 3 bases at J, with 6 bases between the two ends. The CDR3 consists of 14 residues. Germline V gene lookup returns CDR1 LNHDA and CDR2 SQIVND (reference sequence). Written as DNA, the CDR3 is TGTGCCAGTAGTATAGTGAGGGACACCGGGGAGCTGTTTTTT. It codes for CASSIVRDTGELFF.

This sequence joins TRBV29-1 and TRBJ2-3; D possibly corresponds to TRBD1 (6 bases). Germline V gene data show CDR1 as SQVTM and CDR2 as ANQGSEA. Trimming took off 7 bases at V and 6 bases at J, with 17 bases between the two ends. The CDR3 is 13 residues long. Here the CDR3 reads CSGDIHPLDTQYF. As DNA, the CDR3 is TGCAGCGGGGACATCCATCCCCTGGATACGCAGTATTTT.

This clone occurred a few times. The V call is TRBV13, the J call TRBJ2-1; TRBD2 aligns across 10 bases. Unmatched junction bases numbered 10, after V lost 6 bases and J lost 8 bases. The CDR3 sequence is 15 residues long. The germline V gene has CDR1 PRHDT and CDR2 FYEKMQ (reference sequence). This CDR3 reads CASRLGLAGDYEQFF. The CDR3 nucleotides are TGTGCCAGCAGATTGGGTCTAGCGGGAGACTATGAGCAGTTCTTC.

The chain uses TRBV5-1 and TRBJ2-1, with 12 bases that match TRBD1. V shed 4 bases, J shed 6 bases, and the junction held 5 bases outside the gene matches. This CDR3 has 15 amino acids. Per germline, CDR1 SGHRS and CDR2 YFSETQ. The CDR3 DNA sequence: TGCGCCAGCAGCGCACCGGGACAGGGGGCCAATGAGCAGTTCTTC. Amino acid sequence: CASSAPGQGANEQFF. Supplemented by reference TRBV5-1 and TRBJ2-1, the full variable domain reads KAGVTQTPRYLIKTRGQQVTLSCSPISGHRSVSWYQQTPGQGLQFLFEYFSETQRNKGNFPGRFSGRQFSNSRSEMNVSTLELGDSALYLCASSAPGQGANEQFFGPGTRLTVL.

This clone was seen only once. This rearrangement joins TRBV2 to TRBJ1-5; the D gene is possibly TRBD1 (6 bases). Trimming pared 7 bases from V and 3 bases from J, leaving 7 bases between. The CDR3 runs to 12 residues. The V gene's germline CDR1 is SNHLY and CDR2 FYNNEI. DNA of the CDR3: TGTGCCAGCAAGGGGGACAATCAGCCCCAGCATTTT. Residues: CASKGDNQPQHF.

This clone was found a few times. The CDR3 region is CASSLKVAGPTDTQYF. The CDR3 region has the DNA TGTGCCAGCAGCTTGAAGGTGGCGGGACCCACAGATACGCAGTATTTT. The rearrangement joins TRBV5-4 to TRBJ2-3; D may be TRBD2 (6 bases). Germline lookup yields CDR1 SGHNT and CDR2 YYREEE (reference sequence). The CDR3 covers 16 residues. V lost 1 base and J lost 2, with 14 bases in between. The full variable domain, rest sourced from reference TRBV5-4 and TRBJ2-3, is ETGVTQSPTHLIKTRGQQVTLRCSSQSGHNTVSWYQQALGQGPQFIFQYYREEENGRGNFPPRFSGLQFPNYSSELNVNALELDDSALYLCASSLKVAGPTDTQYFGPGTRLTVL.

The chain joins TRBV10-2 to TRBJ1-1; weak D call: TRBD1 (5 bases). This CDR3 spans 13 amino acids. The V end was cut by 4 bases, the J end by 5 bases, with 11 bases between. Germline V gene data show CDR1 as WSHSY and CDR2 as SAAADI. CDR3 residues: CASSAQGWTEAFF. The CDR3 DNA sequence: TGCGCCAGCAGTGCCCAGGGATGGACTGAAGCTTTCTTT.

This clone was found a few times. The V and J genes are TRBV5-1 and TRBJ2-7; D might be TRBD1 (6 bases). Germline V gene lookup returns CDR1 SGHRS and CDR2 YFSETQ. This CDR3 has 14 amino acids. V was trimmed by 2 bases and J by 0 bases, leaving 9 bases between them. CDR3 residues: CASSFQGFSYEQYF. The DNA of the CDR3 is TGCGCCAGCAGCTTTCAGGGGTTCTCCTACGAGCAGTACTTC.